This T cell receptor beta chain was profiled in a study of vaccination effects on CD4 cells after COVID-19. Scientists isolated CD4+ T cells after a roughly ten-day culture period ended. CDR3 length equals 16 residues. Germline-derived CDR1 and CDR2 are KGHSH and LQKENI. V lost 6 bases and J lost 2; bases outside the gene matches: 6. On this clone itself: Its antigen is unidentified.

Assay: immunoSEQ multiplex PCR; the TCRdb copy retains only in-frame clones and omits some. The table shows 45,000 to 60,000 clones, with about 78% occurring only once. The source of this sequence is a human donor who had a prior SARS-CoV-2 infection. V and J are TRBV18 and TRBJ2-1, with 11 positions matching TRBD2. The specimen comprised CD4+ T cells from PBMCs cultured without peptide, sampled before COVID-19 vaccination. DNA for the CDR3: TGTGCCAGCTCCCGCGGACTAGCGGGTGCCTACAATGAGCAGTTCTTC. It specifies CASSRGLAGAYNEQFF.